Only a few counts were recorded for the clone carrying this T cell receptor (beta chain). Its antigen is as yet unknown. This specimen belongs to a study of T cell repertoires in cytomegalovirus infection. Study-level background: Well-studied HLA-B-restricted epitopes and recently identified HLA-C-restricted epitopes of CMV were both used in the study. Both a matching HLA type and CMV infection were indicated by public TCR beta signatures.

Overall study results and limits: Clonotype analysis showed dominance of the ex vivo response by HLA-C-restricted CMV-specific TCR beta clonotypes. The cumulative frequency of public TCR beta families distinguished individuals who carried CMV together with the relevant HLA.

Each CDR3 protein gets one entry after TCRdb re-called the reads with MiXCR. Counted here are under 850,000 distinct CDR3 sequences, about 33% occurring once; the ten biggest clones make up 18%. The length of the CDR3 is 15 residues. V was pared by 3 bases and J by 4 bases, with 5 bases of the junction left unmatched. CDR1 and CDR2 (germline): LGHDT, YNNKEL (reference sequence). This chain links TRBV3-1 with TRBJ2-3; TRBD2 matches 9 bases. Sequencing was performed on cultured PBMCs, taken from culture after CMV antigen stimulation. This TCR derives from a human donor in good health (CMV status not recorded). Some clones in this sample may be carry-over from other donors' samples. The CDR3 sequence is CASSQRGGGADTQYF. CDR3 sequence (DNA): TGTGCCAGCAGCCAGCGGGGGGGCGGAGCAGATACGCAGTATTTT.